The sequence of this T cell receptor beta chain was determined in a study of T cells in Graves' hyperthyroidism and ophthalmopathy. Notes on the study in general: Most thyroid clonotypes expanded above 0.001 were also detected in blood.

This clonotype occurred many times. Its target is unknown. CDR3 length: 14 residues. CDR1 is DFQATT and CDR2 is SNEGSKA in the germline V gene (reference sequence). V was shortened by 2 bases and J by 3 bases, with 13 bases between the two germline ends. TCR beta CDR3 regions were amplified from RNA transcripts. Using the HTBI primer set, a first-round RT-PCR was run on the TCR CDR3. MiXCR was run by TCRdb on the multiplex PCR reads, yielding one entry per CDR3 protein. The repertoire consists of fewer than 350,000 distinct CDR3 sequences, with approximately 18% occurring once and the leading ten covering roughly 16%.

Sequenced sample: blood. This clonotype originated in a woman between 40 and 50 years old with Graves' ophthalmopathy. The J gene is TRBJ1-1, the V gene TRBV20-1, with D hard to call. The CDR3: CSARPIGRDTEAFF. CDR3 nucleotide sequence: TGCAGTGCTAGACCCATTGGACGGGACACTGAAGCTTTCTTT.